The 23 T cell receptor beta chains presented below share a single source sample, sequenced in a study of cytomegalovirus exposure and HLA in healthy donors. Both 60 Vbeta primers and 13 Jbeta primers went into the PCR. Profiled with immunoSEQ multiplex PCR; TCRdb holds only in-frame clones, not every one. The sample has approximately 170,000 clones, roughly 80% seen once; the top ten hold about 1.5%. The sequenced sample was PBMCs. These receptors were collected from a woman under 30 in good health and CMV-seronegative.

This clone was recorded a few times. The chain links TRBV28 to TRBJ1-6; 8 bases map to TRBD1. The germline V gene has CDR1 MDHEN and CDR2 SYDVKM. CDR3 length equals 16 residues. Losses at the gene ends were 4 bases for V and 6 bases for J; bases not matched to a gene: 8. CDR3 bases: TGTGCCAGCAGTTCAACGACAGGGGACAGTAATTCACCCCTCCACTTT. As protein: CASSSTTGDSNSPLHF. The full variable domain, in which reference TRBV28 and TRBJ1-6 provide the parts outside the CDR3, is DVKVTQSSRYLVKRTGEKVFLECVQDMDHENMFWYRQDPGLGLRLIYFSYDVKMKEKGDIPEGYSVSREKKERFSLILESASTNQTSMYLCASSSTTGDSNSPLHFGNGTRLTVT.

This sequence joins TRBV6-6 and TRBJ2-1; possibly TRBD1 for D (6 bases). This CDR3 contains 14 residues. Germline V gene data show CDR1 as MNHNY and CDR2 as SVGAGI (reference sequence). Trimming cost V 6 bases and J 8 bases, with 17 bases left between them. The chain's CDR3 is CASRERQEKDEQFF. In DNA form, the CDR3 reads TGTGCCAGCAGGGAACGACAGGAGAAGGATGAGCAGTTCTTC.

V is TRBV6-5 and J is TRBJ2-2, with a tentative D call TRBD2 (6 bases). CDR1 is MNHEY, CDR2 SVGAGI, per germline. V dropped 6 bases and J dropped 0 bases, with 11 bases sitting between them. The CDR3 spans 15 residues. In DNA form, the CDR3 reads TGTGCCAGCAGCCCGGGACTCCCGAACACCGGGGAGCTGTTTTTT. Translation: CASSPGLPNTGELFF.

The rearrangement uses TRBV30 and TRBJ2-7, with 8 positions matching TRBD1. Germline CDR1 and CDR2: GTSNPN and SVGIG (reference sequence). CDR3 size: 13 residues. J lost 4 bases, V lost 0 bases, and 2 bases had no gene match. The CDR3 region is CAWSVQGAYEQYF. For the CDR3, the DNA is TGTGCCTGGAGTGTGCAGGGGGCGTACGAGCAGTACTTC.

The chain employs TRBV28 and TRBJ2-7; 7 nucleotides align to TRBD2. J gave up 2 bases and V 7 bases, and 8 bases lay outside the gene matches. The CDR3 is made up of 14 amino acids. The germline gives CDR1 MDHEN, CDR2 SYDVKM. The CDR3 region is CASTQGDYPYEQYF. Here the CDR3 DNA reads TGTGCCAGCACCCAAGGGGACTATCCCTACGAGCAGTACTTC.

This clone was seen only a few times. The chain carries TRBV5-6 and TRBJ2-7; D not resolved. The CDR3 has 14 residues. V was pared by 0 bases and J by 3 bases, with 10 bases between. Germline V gene data show CDR1 as SGHDT and CDR2 as YYEEEE. The CDR3 loop reads CASSLDQIFYEQYF. CDR3 sequence (DNA): TGTGCCAGCAGCTTGGATCAGATATTCTACGAGCAGTACTTC.

V usage is TRBV25-1 and J usage is TRBJ2-5; D is possibly TRBD2 (7 bases). Germline V gene sequence: CDR1 MGHDK, CDR2 SYGVNS. This CDR3 has 16 residues. The germline V and J ends were trimmed by 6 bases and 4 bases, with 21 bases remaining between them. CDR3 sequence: CASSEQVGGPGETQYF. CDR3 sequence (DNA): TGTGCCAGCAGCGAACAGGTGGGGGGGCCTGGAGAGACCCAGTACTTC.

The gene calls are TRBV6-5 and TRBJ1-2; 7 bases line up with TRBD1. The junction had 6 bases not matched to a gene; V was cut back by 5 bases and J by 0 bases. Germline V gives CDR1 MNHEY, CDR2 SVGAGI. The CDR3 has 15 residues. The CDR3 protein is CASSRDRISNYGYTF. The CDR3 nucleotides read TGTGCCAGCAGTCGGGACAGAATATCTAACTATGGCTACACCTTC.

The gene calls are TRBV7-8 and TRBJ2-2; 12 bases are shared with TRBD1. V was pared by 5 bases and J by 7 bases, with 8 bases of the junction left unmatched. This CDR3 region has 16 residues. Germline CDR1 is SGHVS and CDR2 is FQNEAQ. The CDR3 nucleotides are TGTGCCAGCAGCCCGGGACAGGGGGCCGTAGGCGGGGAGCTGTTTTTT. Encoded protein: CASSPGQGAVGGELFF.

The table lists this clone with a few counts. The rearrangement uses TRBV19 and TRBJ1-2; TRBD1 matches 8 bases. V trimming: 6 bases; J trimming: 2 bases; junction bases outside the gene matches: 8. This CDR3 spans 15 amino acids. CDR1 and CDR2 (germline): LNHDA, SQIVND (reference sequence). CDR3 DNA: TGTGCCAGTAGCGCGGCAGGGGGCGTGAACTATGGCTACACCTTC. The encoded protein is CASSAAGGVNYGYTF.

This clone was seen a few times. This rearrangement joins TRBV6-1 to TRBJ1-1, with D perhaps TRBD1 (6 bases). V was clipped by 6 bases and J by 3 bases, with 14 bases between them. Germline-derived CDR1 and CDR2 are MNHNS and SASEGT. This CDR3 is 14 amino acids long. CDR3 region: CASRAGTSDTEAFF. CDR3 DNA sequence: TGTGCCAGCAGGGCCGGGACATCGGACACTGAAGCTTTCTTT.

The V gene is TRBV28, the J gene TRBJ2-2, with D tentatively TRBD2 (7 bases). The CDR3 loop spans 13 amino acids. V was pared by 8 bases and J by 7 bases, with 14 bases between. The germline V gene encodes CDR1 MDHEN and CDR2 SYDVKM. CDR3 DNA: TGTGCCAGCCGGGGGGCAGTGGGCGGGGAGCTGTTTTTT. Its protein product is CASRGAVGGELFF.

The chain combines TRBV7-2 with TRBJ2-3; D gene uncertain. This CDR3 comprises 14 residues. The V end lost 0 bases, the J end lost 2 bases, and 6 bases lay between the germline ends. CDR1 and CDR2 (germline): SGHTA, FQGNSA. The CDR3 is CASSLATVTDTQYF. CDR3 DNA sequence: TGTGCCAGCAGCTTAGCTACGGTCACAGATACGCAGTATTTT.

The chain carries TRBV19 and TRBJ1-1; 7 nucleotides agree with TRBD1. Germline CDR1 reads LNHDA; CDR2 reads SQIVND (reference sequence). The CDR3 totals 13 residues. Losses at the gene ends were 5 bases for V and 3 bases for J; bases not matched to a gene: 3. The CDR3: CASSLQGHTEAFF. As DNA, the CDR3 is TGTGCCAGTAGTTTACAGGGGCACACTGAAGCTTTCTTT.

This clone was picked up a small number of times. This sequence joins TRBV5-1 and TRBJ2-5; tentatively, D is TRBD2 (6 bases). Germline V lookup: CDR1 SGHRS, CDR2 YFSETQ. Trimming took 4 bases from V and 0 from J, leaving 16 bases between them. The length of the CDR3 is 16 residues. DNA for the CDR3: TGCGCCAGCAGCGGGGGACTCTCCTCGTACCAAGAGACCCAGTACTTC. Its protein is CASSGGLSSYQETQYF.

The V call is TRBV15, the J call TRBJ2-1; 7 bases map to TRBD2. The germline CDR1 and CDR2 sequences are LNHNV and YYDKDF (reference sequence). The CDR3 consists of 16 residues. Trimming removed 6 bases from V and 4 bases from J; junction bases left unmatched: 12. The CDR3 is CATRSGGGINYNEQFF. Written as DNA, the CDR3 is TGTGCCACCAGGTCGGGGGGAGGGATTAATTACAATGAGCAGTTCTTC.

The chain's CDR3 is CASGSGQGSTDTQYF. CDR3 nucleotide sequence: TGTGCCAGTGGATCCGGGCAGGGTAGCACAGATACGCAGTATTTT. This sequence joins TRBV19 and TRBJ2-3; tentative D call: TRBD1 (5 bases). The CDR3 loop spans 15 amino acids. V lost 8 bases to trimming and J lost 0 bases, with 15 bases between them. The V gene's germline CDR1 is LNHDA and CDR2 SQIVND (reference sequence).

The gene calls are TRBV28 and TRBJ2-7; TRBD2 might be the D (6 bases). Germline V lookup: CDR1 MDHEN, CDR2 SYDVKM. Trimming shortened V by 4 bases and J by 0 bases, and 16 bases separated the two germline ends. The length of the CDR3 is 16 residues. The CDR3: CASSSPGSRSSYEQYF. The CDR3 nucleotides are TGTGCCAGCAGTTCCCCCGGGAGTCGAAGCTCCTACGAGCAGTACTTC.

This clone was counted between two and nine times. V usage is TRBV19 and J usage is TRBJ1-1, with D possibly matching TRBD1 (6 bases). CDR3 length equals 15 residues. V shed 4 bases and J shed 3 bases, with 15 bases lying between them. Germline V gene data show CDR1 as LNHDA and CDR2 as SQIVND (reference sequence). For the CDR3, the DNA is TGTGCCAGTAGTACGCCGGGAGGGGGGGACACTGAAGCTTTCTTT. This translates into CASSTPGGGDTEAFF.

This clone was seen only a few times. The chain joins TRBV2 to TRBJ1-2; the D gene is possibly TRBD1 (6 bases). There are 15 residues in the CDR3. Trimming took off 0 bases at V and 2 bases at J, with 10 bases between the two ends. The germline CDR1 and CDR2 sequences are SNHLY and FYNNEI. CDR3 sequence (DNA): TGTGCCAGCAGTGAAGCGGACAGCCAAAACTATGGCTACACCTTC. Its protein product is CASSEADSQNYGYTF.

The rearrangement links TRBV5-4 to TRBJ1-2; D remains unclear. This CDR3 is 13 amino acids long. From germline, CDR1 is SGHNT and CDR2 YYREEE (reference sequence). V dropped 1 base and J dropped 7 bases, with 11 bases sitting between them. The CDR3 loop is CASSLRQEGGYTF. The CDR3 DNA reads as TGTGCCAGCAGCTTGCGGCAGGAGGGTGGCTACACCTTC.

The rearrangement uses TRBV15 and TRBJ2-1; TRBD1 aligns across 7 bases. The junction had 8 bases not matched to a gene; V was cut back by 6 bases and J by 3 bases. Germline V gives CDR1 LNHNV, CDR2 YYDKDF (reference sequence). CDR3 size: 15 residues. The CDR3 loop reads CATRLDRANYNEQFF. The CDR3, as DNA: TGTGCCACCAGGCTAGACAGGGCTAACTACAATGAGCAGTTCTTC.

The chain couples TRBV2 to TRBJ1-4, with unresolved D. Trimming stripped 7 bases from V and 7 bases from J, with 16 bases between. This CDR3 is 14 amino acids long. Germline V gene data show CDR1 as SNHLY and CDR2 as FYNNEI. CDR3: CASKEEGWAEKLFF. In nucleotides, the CDR3 is TGTGCCAGCAAAGAGGAGGGTTGGGCTGAAAAACTGTTTTTT.